These 8 T cell receptor beta chains share one sample of origin, sequenced in a study of blood T cells in healthy people across ages. Using a J-beta primer mix together with a sample-barcoded 5' primer, a second PCR was run for roughly 7 to 12 cycles. TCRdb independently ran MiXCR on the 5' RACE reads; one entry per CDR3 protein. The sample consists of 950,000 to 1,200,000 distinct CDR3 sequences, approximately 38% of them appearing once. Material: blood. These receptors were taken from a man aged 18 to 29 in good health.

This clonotype has more than one count but fewer than ten. The J gene is TRBJ2-3, the V gene TRBV4-3, with a tentative D call TRBD1 (6 bases). Between the trimmed V and J ends, which lost 0 bases and 3 bases, there was a span of 13 bases. Germline loops: CDR1 LGHNA, CDR2 YSLEER. This CDR3 has 16 amino acids. The DNA of the CDR3 is TGCGCCAGCAGCCAAGAGACTACAGGGAGAACAGATACGCAGTATTTT. Translating gives CASSQETTGRTDTQYF.

The CDR3 loop reads CASSLGNGGPDTQYF. DNA for the CDR3: TGCGCCAGCAGCTTGGGCAACGGGGGTCCAGATACGCAGTATTTT. This chain connects TRBV5-1 to TRBJ2-3; possibly TRBD2 for D (6 bases). Trimming shortened V by 0 bases and J by 4 bases, and 12 bases separated the two germline ends. Germline V gives CDR1 SGHRS, CDR2 YFSETQ. The CDR3 extends over 15 amino acids.

The chain uses TRBV19 and TRBJ2-1; tentatively, D is TRBD2 (5 bases). V lost 0 bases, J lost 8 bases, and 14 bases lay in between. The CDR3 covers 15 residues. Per the germline V gene, CDR1 is LNHDA and CDR2 is SQIVND (reference sequence). The CDR3 protein is CASSIDRRLPHEQFF. In nucleotides, the CDR3 is TGTGCCAGTAGTATAGATCGGAGGCTACCGCATGAGCAGTTCTTC.

The sample holds a few counts of this clonotype. This chain connects TRBV29-1 to TRBJ2-3, with a tentative D call TRBD2 (5 bases). The CDR3 sequence is 16 residues long. V dropped 7 bases and J dropped 2 bases, with 22 bases sitting between them. The germline V gene has CDR1 SQVTM and CDR2 ANQGSEA. CDR3: CSAKDLSHSITDTQYF. As DNA, the CDR3 is TGCAGCGCTAAGGACTTGTCTCACTCAATCACAGATACGCAGTATTTT.

The genes are TRBV6-2 or TRBV6-3 and TRBJ1-5; 7 bases line up with TRBD1. With V trimmed by 7 bases and J by 6 bases, 9 bases remained unmatched. Looked up from germline, CDR1 is MNHEY and CDR2 is SVGEGT. There are 14 residues in the CDR3. The CDR3 nucleotides are TGTGCCAGCACCCCTGGACAGGATATTCAGCCCCAGCATTTT. As protein: CASTPGQDIQPQHF.

The V call is TRBV30, the J call TRBJ1-6; 9 bases are a match to TRBD1. The length of the CDR3 is 19 residues. The germline CDR1 and CDR2 sequences are GTSNPN and SVGIG (reference sequence). Trimming took 8 bases from V and 0 from J; bases not matched to a gene: 17. The CDR3 coding sequence is TGTGCCGGCTCGCGGGACAGGGTGTTTCAGAGCTCCTATAATTCACCCCTCCACTTT. Its protein product is CAGSRDRVFQSSYNSPLHF.

This clonotype was detected a few times. V is TRBV6-6 and J is TRBJ1-2, with 9 nucleotides matching TRBD1. CDR1 is MNHNY and CDR2 is SVGAGI in the germline V gene (reference sequence). Germline trimming cut 0 bases from V and 8 bases from J; bases unmatched to any gene: 4. The CDR3 extends over 14 amino acids. CDR3 in amino acids: CASSYSEGTGGYTF. CDR3 nucleotide sequence: TGTGCCAGCAGTTACTCCGAGGGGACAGGGGGCTACACCTTC.

This chain's CDR3 is CAISELKTRQGPNYGYTF. CDR3 nucleotide sequence: TGTGCCATCAGTGAGTTGAAAACTAGACAGGGACCCAACTATGGCTACACCTTC. The V and J genes are TRBV10-3 and TRBJ1-2, with 7 bases lining up with TRBD1. The trim removed 1 base at V and 2 bases at J, leaving 13 bases unmatched. Germline-derived CDR1 and CDR2 are ENHRY and SYGVKD. The CDR3 has 18 amino acids.